Listed here are 21 T cell receptor beta chains from one sample, sequenced in a study of T cell clonality in common variable immunodeficiency. Sequencing used immunoSEQ multiplex PCR; TCRdb keeps in-frame clones, though not all of them. The sample lists 42,000 or so clones, none appearing once, the ten largest making up about 1.3%. The source material was peripheral blood mononuclear cells. These TCRs come from a person aged 18 to 70 in good health.

Many counts were recorded for this clone. The sequenced fragment ends 3 residues before the CDR3 boundary, so the rest is inferred from the germline J gene. The rearrangement joins TRBV11-2 to TRBJ1-5; D perhaps matches TRBD1 (5 bases). Trimming took 0 bases from V and 6 from J, leaving 9 bases between them. CDR1 and CDR2 from the germline V gene are SGHAT and FQNNGV. CDR3 length equals 14 residues. The DNA read from the CDR3 is TGTGCCAGCAGCTTAGATAGAGGGGCTCAGCCC. Protein: CASSLDRGAQP. The full CDR3 protein reads CASSLDRGAQPQHF.

Many counts were recorded for this clone. Read coverage stops 3 residues before the CDR3 terminus; the germline J gene supplies the remainder. This sequence joins TRBV2 and TRBJ2-2, with TRBD1 matching over 10 bases. CDR3 length: 15 residues. CDR1 and CDR2 from the germline V gene are SNHLY and FYNNEI. With 5 bases clipped from V and 3 bases from J, the junction kept 3 bases outside the gene matches. Partial CDR3 DNA: TGTGCCAGCAGTTGGGGGACAGGGGACACCGGGGAG. Translation gives CASSWGTGDTGE. The CDR3 reads in full as CASSWGTGDTGELFF.

In this sample, this clone turned up many times. Sequencing ends 3 residues short of the CDR3 end; the germline J gene provides the rest. The V and J genes are TRBV18 and TRBJ2-2; D is possibly TRBD1 (5 bases). The V end lost 11 bases, the J end lost 1 base, and 14 bases lay between the germline ends. CDR1 is KGHSH, CDR2 LQKENI, per germline. The CDR3 totals 14 residues. The CDR3 DNA, read in part, is TGTGCCGTGGGGTCTGACAGGAACACCGGGGAG. It translates to CAVGSDRNTGE. The CDR3 in its entirety is CAVGSDRNTGELFF.

This clone has ten or more counts. The read ends 3 residues early relative to the CDR3; the germline J gene fills the gap. The chain links TRBV19 to TRBJ2-2, with 7 bases that match TRBD1. Germline V gene lookup returns CDR1 LNHDA and CDR2 SQIVND (reference sequence). The V gene end was trimmed by 5 bases and the J gene end by 8 bases; junction bases not matched to a gene: 5. CDR3 length equals 13 residues. The CDR3 DNA, read in part, is TGTGCCAGTAGTTACAGGGGATTGGGGGAG. Its translation is CASSYRGLGE. The entire CDR3 protein reads CASSYRGLGELFF.

This clone was picked up many times. The CDR3 extends 3 residues past the end of the read, so its final part is completed from the germline J gene. The V gene is TRBV15, the J gene TRBJ2-7; the D gene is possibly TRBD2 (5 bases). CDR1 is LNHNV, CDR2 YYDKDF, per germline (reference sequence). The CDR3 extends over 14 amino acids. V was shortened by 1 base and J by 2 bases, with 9 bases between the two germline ends. CDR3 in amino acids: CATSRVGSAYEQYF. The covered CDR3 bases are TGTGCCACCAGCAGAGTCGGTAGCGCCTACGAG.

This clone has ten or more counts. The read halts 3 residues ahead of the CDR3 end, with the missing end drawn from the germline J gene. The rearrangement joins TRBV10-1 to TRBJ2-5, with 11 bases identical to TRBD1. Germline values: CDR1 WNHNN, CDR2 SYGVQD (reference sequence). V was pared by 4 bases and J by 5 bases, with 3 bases of the junction left unmatched. CDR3 length: 14 residues. The CDR3 DNA, read in part, is TGCGCCAGCAGTGTGGACAGGGGGCGGGAGACC. Its translation: CASSVDRGRET. The entire CDR3 sequence reads CASSVDRGRETQYF.

This clone was seen ten or more times. The covered CDR3 bases are TGTGCCTGGGCTCGGACAGGTTCCAATGAG. This gives the protein CAWARTGSNE. The entire CDR3 is CAWARTGSNEQFF. The chain uses TRBV30 and TRBJ2-1, with 7 bases aligning to TRBD1. The read stops 3 residues short of the end of the CDR3; the missing end is completed from the germline J gene. Germline CDR1 is GTSNPN and CDR2 is SVGIG (reference sequence). This CDR3 spans 13 amino acids. V dropped 5 bases and J dropped 6; count of bases not matched to a gene: 7.

This clone was picked up many times. Read data end 3 residues before the CDR3 end; the end is taken from the germline J gene. The V and J genes are TRBV13 and TRBJ2-1; TRBD2 aligns across 8 bases. Unmatched junction bases numbered 8, after V lost 5 bases and J lost 5 bases. Germline values: CDR1 PRHDT, CDR2 FYEKMQ (reference sequence). The CDR3 spans 15 residues. The sequenced CDR3 bases are TGTGCCAGCAGCGCGAGCGGGAGTAACCACAATGAG. It translates to CASSASGSNHNE. The CDR3 as a whole reads CASSASGSNHNEQFF.

The table lists this clone with many counts. Read coverage stops 3 residues before the CDR3 terminus; the germline J gene supplies the remainder. V usage is TRBV10-3 and J usage is TRBJ2-2; maybe TRBD1 (6 bases). The CDR3 consists of 13 residues. In germline, CDR1 is ENHRY, CDR2 SYGVKD. Trimming left V 9 bases short and J 1 base short, with 9 bases between. CDR3: CAIGGENTGELFF. CDR3 bases read: TGTGCCATAGGGGGAGAGAACACCGGGGAG.

This clone was seen at least ten times. The CDR3 bases that were read are TGTGCCAGCAGCCACGCAGGGATTTCTGGAAACACC. This sequence encodes CASSHAGISGNT. The CDR3, in full, reads CASSHAGISGNTIYF. The J gene is TRBJ1-3, the V gene TRBV14; possible D gene TRBD1, 5 bases. The CDR3 goes on 3 residues after the read ends, and that part is filled in from the germline J gene. CDR3 length equals 15 residues. Germline loops: CDR1 SGHDN, CDR2 FVKESK. V was trimmed by 3 bases and J by 1 base, leaving 10 bases between them.

Partial CDR3 DNA: TGCAGTGCTAGGGTCGGGACAGGGGGCCCGAATCAGCCG. As protein: CSARVGTGGPNQP. The entire CDR3 sequence reads CSARVGTGGPNQPQYF. This chain uses TRBV20-1 with TRBJ2-3, with TRBD1 identical over 12 bases. The CDR3 is cut off 3 residues early in the read; its end comes from the germline J gene. This CDR3 contains 16 residues. Germline CDR1 and CDR2: DFQATT and SNEGSKA (reference sequence).

This clone was counted many times. The read gets to within 3 residues of the CDR3 end, and the germline J gene fills in the rest. The chain recombines TRBV19 with TRBJ1-5; D unclear. With 7 bases removed from V and 0 bases from J, the gap between germline ends came to 13 bases. Looked up from germline, CDR1 is LNHDA and CDR2 is SQIVND (reference sequence). The CDR3 spans 15 residues. The covered CDR3 bases are TGTGCCAGTACCTTAGACGGACTTAGCAATCAGCCC. Translated, it gives CASTLDGLSNQP. The whole CDR3 is CASTLDGLSNQPQHF.

At least ten counts were recorded for this clone. The read terminates 3 residues ahead of where the CDR3 ends, so the germline J gene completes it. The chain combines TRBV5-4 with TRBJ2-5; no firm D call. The V end was cut by 0 bases, the J end by 2 bases, with 8 bases between. The CDR3 sequence is 14 residues long. Germline CDR1 is SGHNT and CDR2 is YYREEE (reference sequence). The CDR3 loop reads CASSLGRQQETQYF. Incomplete CDR3 DNA: TGTGCCAGCAGCTTGGGTCGCCAGCAAGAGACC.

This clone was counted many times. The read terminates 3 residues ahead of where the CDR3 ends, so the germline J gene completes it. In the same sample, other DNA sequences code for this CDR3. The chain recombines TRBV7-3 with TRBJ2-7, with D possibly TRBD1 on 6 matching bases. V lost 6 bases to trimming and J lost 6 bases, with 24 bases between them. The CDR3 totals 16 residues. Germline lookup yields CDR1 SGHTA and CDR2 FQGTGA. CDR3 region: CASSLIRARGRSEQYF. The DNA read from the CDR3 is TGTGCCAGCAGTTTGATAAGAGCCAGGGGTAGGAGCGAG.

This clone has ten or more counts. The DNA ends 3 residues before the CDR3 does, and the rest of the CDR3 is filled in from the germline J gene. The chain has TRBV13 and TRBJ2-2, with TRBD1 identical over 9 bases. Trimming at V came to 7 bases and at J to 3 bases, leaving 6 bases not matched to a gene. The CDR3 length is 15 residues. Germline loops: CDR1 PRHDT, CDR2 FYEKMQ (reference sequence). The CDR3 loop is CASTQDRGYTGELFF. The CDR3 DNA, read in part, is TGTGCCAGCACCCAGGACAGGGGATACACCGGGGAG.

This clone was counted ten times or more. The CDR3 end is not reached by the read, which stops 3 residues before it; the germline J gene fills it in. This chain connects TRBV6-1 to TRBJ1-4, with D possibly TRBD1 on 5 matching bases. This CDR3 contains 15 residues. Germline V lookup: CDR1 MNHNS, CDR2 SASEGT. V lost 2 bases to trimming and J lost 3 bases, with 10 bases between them. This CDR3 is CASSEWAGSNEKLFF. CDR3 DNA, as far as it was read: TGTGCCAGCAGTGAATGGGCAGGGTCTAATGAAAAA.

At least ten counts were recorded for this clone. The read ends 3 residues before the CDR3 terminus; that terminus is restored from the germline J gene. The chain carries TRBV18 and TRBJ1-1; D might be TRBD1 (6 bases). CDR3 length: 16 residues. In germline, CDR1 is KGHSH, CDR2 LQKENI. This CDR3 is CASSPMGTLKLGEAFF. Incomplete CDR3 DNA: TGTGCCAGCTCACCAATGGGGACACTGAAACTGGGGGAA.

This clone occurred a few times. The read finishes 3 residues shy of the CDR3 end, and the germline J gene is used to complete it. The chain is built from TRBV30 and TRBJ1-2; 10 bases fit TRBD1. CDR1 and CDR2 from the germline V gene are GTSNPN and SVGIG (reference sequence). The CDR3 runs 18 residues. J was trimmed by 0 bases and V by 3 bases; bases with no gene match: 13. This CDR3 is CAWSQPGQGTQTNYGYTF. Incomplete CDR3 DNA: TGTGCCTGGAGCCAACCGGGACAGGGGACGCAAACTAACTATGGC. Drawing the rest from reference TRBV30 and TRBJ1-2, the complete variable domain is SQTIHQWPATLVQPVGSPLSLECTVEGTSNPNLYWYRQAAGRGLQLLFYSVGIGQISSEVPQNLSASRPQDRQFILSSKKLLLSDSGFYLCAWSQPGQGTQTNYGYTFGSGTRLTVV.

The sample holds many counts of this clone. The read ends 3 residues before the CDR3 terminus; that terminus is restored from the germline J gene. This chain connects TRBV19 to TRBJ1-5; no firm D call. From germline, CDR1 is LNHDA and CDR2 SQIVND (reference sequence). This CDR3 has 15 residues. V was clipped by 7 bases and J by 2 bases, with 15 bases between them. The chain's CDR3 is CASMVFSERNQPQHF. The covered CDR3 bases are TGTGCCAGTATGGTGTTTAGCGAGCGCAATCAGCCC.

This clone was counted at least ten times. Incomplete CDR3 DNA: TGCAGCGTTGAACAGGGAGGCGAGACC. It is translated as CSVEQGGET. The entire CDR3 reads CSVEQGGETQYF. The genes are TRBV29-1 and TRBJ2-5, with D maybe TRBD2 (6 bases). The read ends 3 residues shy of where the CDR3 ends; the end is completed using the germline J gene. CDR3 size: 12 residues. Germline-derived CDR1 and CDR2 are SQVTM and ANQGSEA. V lost 2 bases, J lost 5 bases, and 9 bases lay in between. Filled out from reference TRBV29-1 and TRBJ2-5, the complete variable domain reads SAVISQKPSRDICQRGTSLTIQCQVDSQVTMMFWYRQQPGQSLTLIATANQGSEATYESGFVIDKFPISRPNLTFSTLTVSNMSPEDSSIYLCSVEQGGETQYFGPGTRLLVL.

This clone has a count of ten or more. The read gets to within 3 residues of the CDR3 end, and the germline J gene fills in the rest. V is TRBV5-1 and J is TRBJ2-7; 7 bases agree with TRBD2. CDR1 SGHRS and CDR2 YFSETQ come from the germline V gene. Germline trimming cut 0 bases from V and 5 bases from J; bases unmatched to any gene: 5. The CDR3 sequence is 14 residues long. The sequenced CDR3 bases are TGCGCCAGCAGCTTGGGGAGCGGGAAGGACGAG. It codes for CASSLGSGKDE. Given in full, the CDR3 is CASSLGSGKDEQYF.